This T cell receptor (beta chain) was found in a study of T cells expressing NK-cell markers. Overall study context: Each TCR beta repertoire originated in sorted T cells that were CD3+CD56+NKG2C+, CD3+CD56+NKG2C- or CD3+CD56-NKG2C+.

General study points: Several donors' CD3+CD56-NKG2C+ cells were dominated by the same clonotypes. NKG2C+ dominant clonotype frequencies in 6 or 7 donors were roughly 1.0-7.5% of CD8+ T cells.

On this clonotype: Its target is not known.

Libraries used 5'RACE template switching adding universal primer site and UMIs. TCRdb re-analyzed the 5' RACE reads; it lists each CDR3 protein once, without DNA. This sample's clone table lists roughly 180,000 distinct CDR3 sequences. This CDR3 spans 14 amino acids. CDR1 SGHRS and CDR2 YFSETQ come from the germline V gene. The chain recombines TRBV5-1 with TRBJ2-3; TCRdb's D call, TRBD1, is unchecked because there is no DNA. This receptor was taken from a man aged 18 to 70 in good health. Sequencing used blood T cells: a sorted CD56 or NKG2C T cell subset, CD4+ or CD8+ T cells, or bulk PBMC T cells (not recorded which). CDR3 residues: CATCRGGSTDTQYF.